A selection of T cell receptor beta chains follows, all from one sample in a study of T cell repertoires in cytomegalovirus infection. Which antigens these TCRs recognize remains unknown. From the reads, TCRdb called clonotypes with MiXCR, one entry per CDR3 protein. The data show about 110,000 distinct CDR3 sequences, 30% to 35% seen once. Sequencing used CD8+ T cells from cultured PBMCs, obtained from culture after CMV antigen stimulation. All receptors derive from a human donor in good health (CMV status not recorded). Some clones in this sample may be carry-over from other donors' samples. Both conserved end residues are part of each CDR3. D genes are given only for firm matches. Size values are once, few and many counts, or a class for expanded clones, and some rows have none.

abundance: NA
d_gene: NA
v_gene: TRBV4-3
j_gene: TRBJ1-2
CDR3nt: TGCGCCAGCAGCCAAGATCTGGGACCCAAACAAGACTATGGCTACACCTTC
CDR3aa: CASSQDLGPKQDYGYTF

abundance: NA
d_gene: NA
v_gene: TRBV7-3
j_gene: TRBJ2-7
CDR3nt: TGTGCCAGCAGCTTAAGACCGATTGTCGGACAGTACGCCTCCTACGAGCAGTACTTC
CDR3aa: CASSLRPIVGQYASYEQYF

abundance: NA
d_gene: TRBD1
v_gene: TRBV7-2
j_gene: TRBJ1-4
CDR3nt: TGTGCCAGCAACTCGGGGACAGTAACTAATGAAAAACTGTTTTTT
CDR3aa: CASNSGTVTNEKLFF

abundance: NA
d_gene: TRBD1
v_gene: TRBV6-5
j_gene: TRBJ2-1
CDR3nt: TGTGCCAGCAGCTTGACAGGGAGTAAAAGGGATGAGCAGTTCTTC
CDR3aa: CASSLTGSKRDEQFF

abundance: few
d_gene: NA
v_gene: TRBV12-3/TRBV12-4
j_gene: TRBJ2-2
CDR3nt: TGTGCCAGCAGACCCGGGAACACCGGGGAGCTGTTTTTT
CDR3aa: CASRPGNTGELFF

abundance: NA
d_gene: NA
v_gene: TRBV7-2
j_gene: TRBJ1-5
CDR3nt: TGTGCCAGCAGCCCGGAGGGATTTCAGCCCCAGCATTTT
CDR3aa: CASSPEGFQPQHF

abundance: NA
d_gene: TRBD2
v_gene: TRBV6-2/TRBV6-3
j_gene: TRBJ2-2
CDR3nt: TGTGCCAGCAGTTACTCCCCGGGAGGGGCCGGGGAGCTGTTTTTT
CDR3aa: CASSYSPGGAGELFF

abundance: NA
d_gene: NA
v_gene: TRBV5-1
j_gene: TRBJ1-3
CDR3nt: TGCGCCAGCAGCTGTGTTTACAGGTGCGGAAACACCATATATTTT
CDR3aa: CASSCVYRCGNTIYF

abundance: many
d_gene: NA
v_gene: TRBV7-2
j_gene: TRBJ2-2
CDR3nt: TGTGCCAGCAGCTTACCTGCCGGGGAGCTGTTTTTT
CDR3aa: CASSLPAGELFF

abundance: NA
d_gene: NA
v_gene: TRBV7-3
j_gene: TRBJ2-5
CDR3nt: TGTGCCAGCAGCTTAGAGGGCGGACAGGAGACCCAGTACTTC
CDR3aa: CASSLEGGQETQYF

abundance: few
d_gene: NA
v_gene: TRBV10-2
j_gene: TRBJ2-7
CDR3nt: TGCGCCAGCAGTGAGAGGGGCGGGGTCGTGTACGAGCAGTACTTC
CDR3aa: CASSERGGVVYEQYF

abundance: NA
d_gene: NA
v_gene: TRBV4-1
j_gene: TRBJ1-1
CDR3nt: TGCGCCAGCAGCCCGGGGGGGGTTGAAGCTTTCTTT
CDR3aa: CASSPGGVEAFF

abundance: NA
d_gene: NA
v_gene: TRBV4-1
j_gene: TRBJ2-1
CDR3nt: TGCGCCAGCAGCCAATTCGATGGGGAGTCCTACAATGAGCAGTTCTTC
CDR3aa: CASSQFDGESYNEQFF

abundance: many
d_gene: TRBD1
v_gene: TRBV12-3/TRBV12-4
j_gene: TRBJ1-1
CDR3nt: TGTGCCAGCAGTTTTGGGGGCGGGACAGTCTCATGGGCTTTCTTT
CDR3aa: CASSFGGGTVSWAFF

abundance: NA
d_gene: TRBD1
v_gene: TRBV6-5
j_gene: TRBJ2-1
CDR3nt: TGTGCCAGCAGGATCAACAGGGGCCAGTGGGGGTACAATGAGCAGTTCTTC
CDR3aa: CASRINRGQWGYNEQFF

abundance: NA
d_gene: NA
v_gene: TRBV5-1
j_gene: TRBJ2-7
CDR3nt: TGCGCCAGCAGCTTGTATCCGGGGAATACCCTCGAGCAGTACTTC
CDR3aa: CASSLYPGNTLEQYF

abundance: NA
d_gene: NA
v_gene: TRBV29-1
j_gene: TRBJ1-1
CDR3nt: TGCAGCGTTGAAGATAGCACTGAAGCTTTCTTT
CDR3aa: CSVEDSTEAFF

abundance: once
d_gene: NA
v_gene: TRBV12-3/TRBV12-4
j_gene: TRBJ2-7
CDR3nt: TGTGCCAGCAGCCAACAGACCGATACCTACGAGCAGTACTTC
CDR3aa: CASSQQTDTYEQYF

abundance: NA
d_gene: NA
v_gene: TRBV19
j_gene: TRBJ2-1
CDR3nt: TGTGCCAGTAGTATAGTTCTTAAGGGCCCCGGGGATGAGCAGTTCTTC
CDR3aa: CASSIVLKGPGDEQFF

abundance: NA
d_gene: TRBD1
v_gene: TRBV10-3
j_gene: TRBJ2-2
CDR3nt: TGTGCCACCACCGGGACAGGGAACACCGGGGAGCTGTTTTTT
CDR3aa: CATTGTGNTGELFF

abundance: NA
d_gene: NA
v_gene: TRBV7-9
j_gene: TRBJ2-7
CDR3nt: TGTGCCAGCAGCTTACAAGCCAGGAGCTCCTACGAGCAGTACTTC
CDR3aa: CASSLQARSSYEQYF

abundance: NA
d_gene: NA
v_gene: TRBV4-1
j_gene: TRBJ1-2
CDR3nt: TGCGCCAGCAGCCAATCGGGCCCAACATATGGCTACACCTTC
CDR3aa: CASSQSGPTYGYTF

abundance: NA
d_gene: NA
v_gene: TRBV7-9
j_gene: TRBJ2-1
CDR3nt: TGTGCCAGCAGCCAGTCCTACAATGAGCAGTTCTTC
CDR3aa: CASSQSYNEQFF

abundance: many
d_gene: TRBD2
v_gene: TRBV27
j_gene: TRBJ2-1
CDR3nt: TGTGCCAGCAGTTTAAGACTAGCGGGGGGGAATGAGCAGTTCTTC
CDR3aa: CASSLRLAGGNEQFF

abundance: few
d_gene: NA
v_gene: TRBV5-5
j_gene: TRBJ2-7
CDR3nt: TGTGCCAGCAGCCAGACCGGTTTTGGGACGGACGCCTACGAGCAGTACTTC
CDR3aa: CASSQTGFGTDAYEQYF

abundance: NA
d_gene: NA
v_gene: TRBV4-3
j_gene: TRBJ2-1
CDR3nt: TGCGCCAGCAGCCAAGACTATGGGGGGGCCAGCTCCTACAATGAGCAGTTCTTC
CDR3aa: CASSQDYGGASSYNEQFF

abundance: NA
d_gene: NA
v_gene: TRBV4-3
j_gene: TRBJ1-1
CDR3nt: TGCGCCAGCAGGTTCAGCGGGAATAGAGACACTGAAGCTTTCTTT
CDR3aa: CASRFSGNRDTEAFF

abundance: NA
d_gene: NA
v_gene: TRBV12-3/TRBV12-4
j_gene: TRBJ2-2
CDR3nt: TGTGCCAGCAGTTCACCTGGACCGCACGGGGAGCTGTTTTTT
CDR3aa: CASSSPGPHGELFF